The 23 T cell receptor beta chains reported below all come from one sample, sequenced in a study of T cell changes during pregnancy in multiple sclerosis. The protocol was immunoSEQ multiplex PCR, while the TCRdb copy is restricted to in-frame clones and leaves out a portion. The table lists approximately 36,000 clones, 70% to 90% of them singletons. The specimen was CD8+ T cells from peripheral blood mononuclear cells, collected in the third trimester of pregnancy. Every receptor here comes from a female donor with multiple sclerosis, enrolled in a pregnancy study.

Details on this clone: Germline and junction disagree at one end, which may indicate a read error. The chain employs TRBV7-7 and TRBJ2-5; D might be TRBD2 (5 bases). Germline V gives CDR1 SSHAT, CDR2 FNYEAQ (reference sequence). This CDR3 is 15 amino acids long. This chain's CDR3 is CASSLVLAAQETQYF. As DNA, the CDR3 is TGTGCTAGCAGCTTGGTCCTAGCTGCTCAAGAGACCCAGTACTTC.

CDR3 residues: CASSPGETNEKLFF. For the CDR3, the DNA is TGTGCCAGCAGCCCGGGGGAAACTAATGAAAAACTGTTTTTT. The V and J genes are TRBV25-1 and TRBJ1-4; D may be TRBD1 (5 bases). The germline V gene encodes CDR1 MGHDK and CDR2 SYGVNS. Deletions cut 6 bases from V and 1 base from J, with 9 bases between. The CDR3 has 14 residues. Looking up the rest from reference TRBV25-1 and TRBJ1-4 gives the full variable domain: EADIYQTPRYLVIGTGKKITLECSQTMGHDKMYWYQQDPGMELHLIHYSYGVNSTEKGDLSSESTVSRIRTEHFPLTLESARPSHTSQYLCASSPGETNEKLFFGSGTQLSVL.

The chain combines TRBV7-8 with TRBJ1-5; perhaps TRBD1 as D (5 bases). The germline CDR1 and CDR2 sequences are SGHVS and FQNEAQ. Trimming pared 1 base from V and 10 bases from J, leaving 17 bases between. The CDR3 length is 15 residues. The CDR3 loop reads CASSLDFGGGIPQHF. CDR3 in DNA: TGTGCCAGCAGCTTAGATTTCGGGGGTGGAATACCCCAGCATTTT.

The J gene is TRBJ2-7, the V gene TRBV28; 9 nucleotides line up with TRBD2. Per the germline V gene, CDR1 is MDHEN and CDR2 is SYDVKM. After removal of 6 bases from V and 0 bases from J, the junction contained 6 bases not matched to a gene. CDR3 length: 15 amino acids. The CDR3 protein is CASSSLAGHSYEQYF. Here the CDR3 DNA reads TGTGCCAGCAGCTCCCTAGCGGGGCACTCCTACGAGCAGTACTTC.

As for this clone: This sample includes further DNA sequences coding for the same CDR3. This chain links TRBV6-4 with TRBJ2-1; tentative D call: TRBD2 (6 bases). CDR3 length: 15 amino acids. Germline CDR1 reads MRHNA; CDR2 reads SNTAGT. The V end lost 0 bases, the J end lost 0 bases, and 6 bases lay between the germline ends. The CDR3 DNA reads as TGTGCCAGCAGTGACTCTAGCGGCTCCTACAATGAGCAGTTCTTC. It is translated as CASSDSSGSYNEQFF.

CDR3 sequence reads: CASSFWTGGNMNTEAFF. The CDR3 DNA is TGTGCCAGCAGCTTTTGGACAGGGGGAAATATGAACACTGAAGCTTTCTTT. This chain links TRBV7-2 with TRBJ1-1, with 10 bases that match TRBD1. The CDR3 is 17 residues long. The germline gives CDR1 SGHTA, CDR2 FQGNSA. Trimming at V came to 3 bases and at J to 0 bases, leaving 7 bases not matched to a gene.

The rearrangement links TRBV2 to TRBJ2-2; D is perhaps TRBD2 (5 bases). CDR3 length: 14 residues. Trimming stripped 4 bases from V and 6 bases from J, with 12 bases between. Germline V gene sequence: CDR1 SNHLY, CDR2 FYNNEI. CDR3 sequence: CASSVASGSGELFF. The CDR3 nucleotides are TGTGCCAGCAGTGTGGCGTCGGGGTCCGGGGAGCTGTTTTTT.

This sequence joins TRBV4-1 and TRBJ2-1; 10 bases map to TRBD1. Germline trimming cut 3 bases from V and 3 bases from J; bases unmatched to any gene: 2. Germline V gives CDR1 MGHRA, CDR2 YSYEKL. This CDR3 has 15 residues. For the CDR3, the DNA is TGCGCCAGCAGCCAGGGGGACAGGGGCTACAATGAGCAGTTCTTC. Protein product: CASSQGDRGYNEQFF.

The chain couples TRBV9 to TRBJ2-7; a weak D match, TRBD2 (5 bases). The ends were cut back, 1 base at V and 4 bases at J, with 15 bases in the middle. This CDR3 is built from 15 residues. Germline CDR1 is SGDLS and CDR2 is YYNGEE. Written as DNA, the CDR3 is TGTGCCAGCAGCGTATCCGCCAAGGGCGGGTACGAGCAGTACTTC. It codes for CASSVSAKGGYEQYF.

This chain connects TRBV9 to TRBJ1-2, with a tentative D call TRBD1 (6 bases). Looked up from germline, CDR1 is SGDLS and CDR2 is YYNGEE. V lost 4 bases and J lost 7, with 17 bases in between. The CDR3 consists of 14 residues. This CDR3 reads CASSQRDMDPGYTF. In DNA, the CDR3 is TGTGCCAGCAGCCAACGGGACATGGATCCTGGCTACACCTTC.

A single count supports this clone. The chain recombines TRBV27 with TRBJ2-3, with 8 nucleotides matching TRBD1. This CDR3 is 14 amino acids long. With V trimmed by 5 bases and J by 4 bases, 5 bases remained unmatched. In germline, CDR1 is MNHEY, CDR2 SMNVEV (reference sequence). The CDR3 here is CASSPRGPSDTQYF. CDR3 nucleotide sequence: TGTGCCAGCAGTCCCAGGGGGCCCTCAGATACGCAGTATTTT.

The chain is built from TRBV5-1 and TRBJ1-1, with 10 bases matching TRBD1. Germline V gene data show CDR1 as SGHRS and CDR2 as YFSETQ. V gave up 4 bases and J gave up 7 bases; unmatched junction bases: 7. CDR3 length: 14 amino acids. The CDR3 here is CASSHGQGVNEAFF. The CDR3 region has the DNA TGCGCCAGCAGCCACGGACAGGGGGTCAATGAAGCTTTCTTT.

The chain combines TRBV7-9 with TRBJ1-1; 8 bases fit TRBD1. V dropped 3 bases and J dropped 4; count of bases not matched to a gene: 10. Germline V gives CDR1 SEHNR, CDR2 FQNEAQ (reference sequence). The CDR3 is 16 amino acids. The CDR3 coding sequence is TGTGCCAGCAGCTTGACAGGGGAGGCTCGGCCCACTGAAGCTTTCTTT. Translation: CASSLTGEARPTEAFF. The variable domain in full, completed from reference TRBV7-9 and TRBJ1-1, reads DTGVSQNPRHKITKRGQNVTFRCDPISEHNRLYWYRQTLGQGPEFLTYFQNEAQLEKSRLLSDRFSAERPKGSFSTLEIQRTEQGDSAMYLCASSLTGEARPTEAFFGQGTRLTVV.

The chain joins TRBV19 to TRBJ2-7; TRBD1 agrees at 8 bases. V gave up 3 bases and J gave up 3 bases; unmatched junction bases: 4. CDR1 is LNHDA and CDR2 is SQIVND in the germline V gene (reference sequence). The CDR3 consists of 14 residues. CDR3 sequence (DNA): TGTGCCAGTAGTATTAGTGACAGGGGCTACGAGCAGTACTTC. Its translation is CASSISDRGYEQYF.

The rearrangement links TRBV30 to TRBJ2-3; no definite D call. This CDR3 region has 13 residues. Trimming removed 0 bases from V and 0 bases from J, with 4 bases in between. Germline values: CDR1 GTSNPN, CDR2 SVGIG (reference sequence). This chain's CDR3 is CAWSVVSTDTQYF. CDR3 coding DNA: TGTGCCTGGAGTGTCGTTAGCACAGATACGCAGTATTTT.

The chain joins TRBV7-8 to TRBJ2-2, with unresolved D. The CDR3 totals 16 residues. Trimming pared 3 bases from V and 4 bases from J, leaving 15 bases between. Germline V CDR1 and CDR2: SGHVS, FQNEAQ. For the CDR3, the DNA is TGTGCCAGCAGCTTTATCGTTCGAGGTGCCACCGGGGAGCTGTTTTTT. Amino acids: CASSFIVRGATGELFF.

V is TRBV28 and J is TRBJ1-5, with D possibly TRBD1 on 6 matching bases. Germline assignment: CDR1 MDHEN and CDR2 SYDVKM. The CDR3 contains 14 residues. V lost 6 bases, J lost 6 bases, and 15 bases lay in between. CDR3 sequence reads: CASRTMGAGQPQHF. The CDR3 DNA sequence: TGTGCCAGCAGAACAATGGGGGCCGGTCAGCCCCAGCATTTT.

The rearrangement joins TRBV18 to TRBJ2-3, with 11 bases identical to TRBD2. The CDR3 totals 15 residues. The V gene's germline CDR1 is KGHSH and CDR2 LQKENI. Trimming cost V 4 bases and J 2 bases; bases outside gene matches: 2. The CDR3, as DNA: TGTGCCAGCTCACAGGGACTAGCGGACACAGATACGCAGTATTTT. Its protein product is CASSQGLADTDTQYF.

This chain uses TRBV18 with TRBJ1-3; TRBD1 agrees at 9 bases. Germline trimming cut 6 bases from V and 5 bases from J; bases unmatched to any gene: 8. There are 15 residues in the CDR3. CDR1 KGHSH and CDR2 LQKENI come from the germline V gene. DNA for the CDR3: TGTGCCAGCTCGCGGACAGGGGAGGCGCGAAACACCATATATTTT. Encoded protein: CASSRTGEARNTIYF.

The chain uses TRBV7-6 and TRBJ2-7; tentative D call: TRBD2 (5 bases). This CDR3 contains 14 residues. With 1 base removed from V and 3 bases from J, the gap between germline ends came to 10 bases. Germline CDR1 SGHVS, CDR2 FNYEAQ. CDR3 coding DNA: TGTGCCAGCAGCTTAGGGGCCCGGGGCTACGAGCAGTACTTC. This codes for CASSLGARGYEQYF.

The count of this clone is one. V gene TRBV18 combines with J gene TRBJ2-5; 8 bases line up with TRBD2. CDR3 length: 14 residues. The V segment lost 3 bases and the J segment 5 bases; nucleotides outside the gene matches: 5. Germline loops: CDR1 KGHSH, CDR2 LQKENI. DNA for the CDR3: TGTGCCAGCTCACCGGTAGCGGGGCGGGAGACCCAGTACTTC. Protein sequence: CASSPVAGRETQYF.

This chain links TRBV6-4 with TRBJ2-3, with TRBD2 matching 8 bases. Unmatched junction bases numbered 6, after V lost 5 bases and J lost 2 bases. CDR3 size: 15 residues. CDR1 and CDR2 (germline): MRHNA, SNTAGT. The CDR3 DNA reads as TGTGCCAGCAGTAAATCTAGCGGGTCCACAGATACGCAGTATTTT. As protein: CASSKSSGSTDTQYF.

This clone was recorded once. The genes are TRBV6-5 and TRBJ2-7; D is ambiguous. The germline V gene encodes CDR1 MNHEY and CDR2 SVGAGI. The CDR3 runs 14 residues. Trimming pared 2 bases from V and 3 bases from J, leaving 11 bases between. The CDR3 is CASSYDQESYEQYF. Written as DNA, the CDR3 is TGTGCCAGCAGTTACGACCAGGAAAGCTACGAGCAGTACTTC.